This TCR beta chain emerged from a study of regulatory T cells in long-lasting Graves disease (dated by TCRdb to the early 2020s). Study-level background: Patients with newly diagnosed Graves' disease had been on antithyroid drugs for under 3 months. Patients with persistent Graves' disease were compared with patients with newly diagnosed Graves' disease using TCR sequencing and RNA sequencing of peripheral blood. The study took place in China and was registered as a clinical trial. A total of roughly 35 samples were covered by TCR sequencing, comprising approximately 13 persistent and about 20 newly diagnosed Graves' disease patients.

Libraries were made using multiplex PCR. These reads were obtained on an Illumina HiSeq 4000. TCR beta libraries were built with iRepertoire HTBI primers and Arm-PCR amplification of CDR3 regions. PCR products were gel purified before sequencing. Regarding the original processing steps: Across samples, about 64 TRBV and 13 to 15 TRBJ segments were identified and used for gene usage analysis of CDR3 amino acid clonotypes. COPE and FqMerger were used to merge filtered high-quality paired reads into contigs. BLAST was used to align contigs to IMGT TRBV, TRBD and TRBJ reference genes, and CDR3 was defined according to IMGT. Clonotypes above 0.1% frequency were classified as highly expanded clones. Shannon entropy was used to measure repertoire diversity, and the Gini coefficient was used to measure V-J evenness. A clonotype was considered public if more than one individual shared it. The public reads were run again by TCRdb, first through fastp at Q25 and then through MiXCR, and only productive beta chains were kept. Under each unique CDR3 protein, matching rows form one entry showing the most common genes and DNA. The V and J calls come from TCRdb's annotation, not from the publication. The table for this sample lists about 430,000 distinct CDR3 sequences; approximately 16% of them were counted only once. The biggest ten clones account for around 7.6% of the sample.

What the study reported, not specific to this receptor: As a limitation, the authors acknowledged that the small sample size may reduce accuracy. The study examined only peripheral blood because the primary lesion, thyroid tissue, could not be accessed. TRBV28, TRBJ1-2 and TRBJ2-5 were preferentially used in persistent disease, while TRBV20-1 and TRBJ2-1 were favored in newly diagnosed disease. Compared with newly diagnosed patients, persistent Graves' disease patients had lower TCR Shannon entropy and fewer highly expanded clones, which suggests clonal expansion. Sequencing and analysis were limited to the TCR beta chain. A larger number of public clonotypes was shared among persistent patients (approximately 2,600) than among newly diagnosed patients (roughly 1,000).

The time point label corresponds to: newly diagnosed GD, antithyroid drugs for less than 3 months. RNA was extracted from PBMCs in TRIzol for both TCR sequencing and RNA sequencing. Graves' disease was diagnosed according to American Thyroid Association guidelines. Patients for the study were recruited at an endocrinology department in Xi'an, China. Each patient gave roughly 8.4 milliliters of peripheral blood, collected in an EDTA anticoagulant tube. Ficoll Paque Plus density gradient separation was used to isolate PBMCs, and no additional T cell sorting was done. An Agilent 2100 Bioanalyzer and agarose gel were used to assess RNA quality, and a NanoDrop 2000 was used to measure RNA concentration. This clonotype was recorded at least ten times. Its antigen remains undetermined. It has no much larger one-base neighbor in the sample; base qualities were not kept. At the junction V is shortened by 7 bases and J by 7 bases; bases outside the gene matches: 16. The germline V gene specifies SGHAT as CDR1 and FQNNGV as CDR2. The CDR3 has 15 amino acids, counting the end cysteine and phenylalanine. The read is trimmed to its CDR3 DNA, 45 bases read in frame from base 1.

A further study also used this sample, focusing on T cells in Graves' hyperthyroidism and ophthalmopathy. As the second study states: Stable Graves' hyperthyroidism was defined as the absence of progression to ophthalmopathy over 18 months of follow-up. Hyperthyroidism patients were newly diagnosed, with disease duration under 2 months, and aged 18 to 65 years. Exclusion was applied to patients with uncontrolled infections, other autoimmune diseases, pregnancy or lactation. Diagnoses were based on clinical symptoms, serum thyroxine and TRAb, thyroid ultrasound and orbital computed tomography. For the first round of RT-PCR on the TCR CDR3, the HTBI primer set was used together with the Qiagen OneStep RT-PCR kit. Most expanded thyroid clonotypes (frequency above 0.001) were also detected in blood, a finding suggesting that blood repertoires may reflect thyroid immune responses. Ophthalmopathy was separated from stable hyperthyroidism by a 13 V-J signature model, with approximately 90% sensitivity and roughly 81% specificity obtained in cross-validation and 80%/75% obtained in testing. In validation, the model predicted progression to ophthalmopathy a median of roughly 6.2 months before onset, with around 70% sensitivity and around 76% specificity. TCR V-J signatures able to tell the groups apart were searched for in a discovery cohort of 90 to 100 patients, of whom about 40 had Graves' ophthalmopathy and about 60 had stable Graves' hyperthyroidism. Whether ophthalmopathy could be predicted prospectively was tested in an independent validation cohort made up of under 20 hyperthyroidism patients plus 17 patients who later progressed to ophthalmopathy. The 85 to 100 discovery patients were divided at random into training and test sets in a 7:3 ratio. In several Graves' hyperthyroidism patients, the study also compared T-cell repertoires from thyroid tissue with T-cell repertoires from blood. Once sampling was done, hyperthyroidism patients were given methimazole at a starting dose of 30 mg daily, whereas ophthalmopathy patients were given high-dose intravenous methylprednisolone. Libraries were constructed in a second round of multiplex PCR, after which size selection and purification were carried out. The libraries were sequenced on an Illumina HiSeq2000 using paired-end 100 bp reads. Raw data were processed with SOAPnuke, discarding reads with adapters, uncalled bases, mean Phred below 15, or no exact constant-primer or identifier match. COPE v1.2.5 was used to merge high-quality paired reads, and clonotypes were defined as unique nucleotide sequences. MiTCR v1.1 was used to align clonotypes to the IMGT TRBV, TRBD and TRBJ reference segments. Analysis was restricted to V-J combinations with a frequency above 0.0001, which covered 99% to 99.2% of repertoires. A TCS score was defined as the ratio between F50 (clonal expansion) and ExV (chaos), using BLOSUM62-based TCRdist between CDR3 peptides within each V-J. Welch's t-statistics and random forest reduced around 550 V-J features to 10 to 15, which were used in a naive Bayes classifier (R e1071). Sample size was not statistically predetermined, and blinding of investigators to group allocation was not performed. The paper describes TCR Vbeta CDR3 sequencing of around 140 peripheral blood samples, made up of 43 ophthalmopathy patients, more than 70 hyperthyroidism patients and roughly 17 progressor patients.

The source material was peripheral blood mononuclear cells (PBMCs), sampled at new diagnosis, from a patient treated with antithyroid drugs. This TCR derives from a woman in her thirties or forties with Graves disease. Donor details come from another sample of the same person, matched by shared clones. The sequence is built from TRBV11-2 and TRBJ2-7, with 7 bases matching TRBD1. At the DNA level, the sequence is TGTGCCAGCATCAACCTAGGACAGGCCCCCTTGGAGCAGTACTTC. This sequence encodes CASINLGQAPLEQYF.